This is a list of T cell receptor beta chains from one sample in a study of early T cells in non-severe SARS-CoV-2 infection. TCRdb independently ran MiXCR on the 5' RACE reads; one entry per CDR3 protein. In the table there are approximately 90,000 distinct CDR3 sequences, around 10% of which are singletons. The material sequenced was whole blood, taken at baseline. Receptors originate from an adult who was a healthcare worker with PCR-confirmed SARS-CoV-2 infection or an uninfected control (not recorded which). The CDR3 runs from the conserved cysteine through the conserved F or W. The D gene is left open where the match is weak. Clone size is not always given. Where it is, it says once, few, many or a class for expanded clones.

J | V | D | size | DNA | CDR3
TRBJ2-1 | TRBV2 | TRBD2 | NA | TGTGCCAGCAGTGAGCGGGGACTATCCCCTGAGCAGTTCTTC | CASSERGLSPEQFF
TRBJ1-5 | TRBV19 | TRBD1 | few | TGTGCCAGTAGGCGACAGGGGTTTAGCAATCAGCCCCAGCATTTT | CASRRQGFSNQPQHF
TRBJ2-3 | TRBV7-9 | NA | many | TGTGCCAGCAGCGAGACCGAATCGCAGTATTTT | CASSETESQYF
TRBJ2-7 | TRBV5-6 | TRBD1 | NA | TGTGCCAGCAGCTCCGGGACAGGGGGCCCAATCCTATCCTACGAGCAGTACTTC | CASSSGTGGPILSYEQYF
TRBJ2-7 | TRBV20-1 | NA | few | TGCAGTGCTAGAGAGGAGTACGAGCAGTACTTC | CSAREEYEQYF
TRBJ2-7 | TRBV6-5 | NA | NA | TGTGCCAGCAGCAAGCTGAACTACGAGCAGTACTTC | CASSKLNYEQYF
TRBJ2-3 | TRBV6-5 | NA | many | TGTGCCAGCTGCGACACCACAGATACGCAGTATTTT | CASCDTTDTQYF
TRBJ2-7 | TRBV20-1 | NA | NA | TGCAGTGCTGACCTTTGGGCGGGATCGGGCTACGAGCAGTACTTC | CSADLWAGSGYEQYF
TRBJ2-3 | TRBV18 | NA | many | TGTGCCAGCTCACCACAAGGGGGTGACCGAACCTTCACAGATACGCAGTATTTT | CASSPQGGDRTFTDTQYF
TRBJ2-1 | TRBV12-3/TRBV12-4 | NA | NA | TGTGCCAGCAGTTTTAGTGCGGGCGATGAGCAGTTCTTC | CASSFSAGDEQFF
TRBJ2-1 | TRBV5-4 | TRBD2 | NA | TGTGCCAGCAGCTTCGGTCCTAGCGGGAGCAATGAGCAGTTCTTC | CASSFGPSGSNEQFF
TRBJ2-1 | TRBV7-9 | NA | NA | TGTGCCAGCAGCTTAGAGGGAGCTGAGCAGTTCTTC | CASSLEGAEQFF
TRBJ2-1 | TRBV29-1 | NA | many | TGCAGCGCCCCCGAAATTCGGCAGGGCTACTACAATGAGCAGTTCTTC | CSAPEIRQGYYNEQFF
TRBJ1-1 | TRBV5-1 | NA | many | TGCGCCAGCAGCATCGGACAGTTGAACACTGAAGCTTTCTTT | CASSIGQLNTEAFF
TRBJ2-1 | TRBV20-1 | NA | many | TGCAGTGTTTTGGACAGAGGCGGCAATGAGCAGTTCTTC | CSVLDRGGNEQFF
TRBJ1-3 | TRBV18 | NA | NA | TGTGCCAGCTCATCGGGACAAAGAAACACCATATATTTT | CASSSGQRNTIYF
TRBJ2-1 | TRBV5-1 | NA | few | TGCGCCAGCAGCTTGGGGCTTAGCGGATACAATGAGCAGTTCTTC | CASSLGLSGYNEQFF
TRBJ1-2 | TRBV5-1 | NA | few | TGCGCCAGCAGGCCCACCAACTATGGCTACACCTTC | CASRPTNYGYTF
TRBJ1-2 | TRBV6-1 | NA | medium-sized | TGTGCCAGCAGTGAATATCCAGTCAACTATGGCTACACCTTC | CASSEYPVNYGYTF
TRBJ2-3 | TRBV7-2 | TRBD2 | NA | TGTGCCAGCAGCTTAGCGCCGGGGGGGCTCACTAATACGCAGTATTTT | CASSLAPGGLTNTQYF
TRBJ2-6 | TRBV29-1 | NA | NA | TGCAGCGTTGACACATCTGGGGCCAACGTCCTGACTTTC | CSVDTSGANVLTF
TRBJ1-1 | TRBV5-5 | NA | many | TGTGCCAGCAGCTTGGCCCCGGGGCGTAACACTGAAGCTTTCTTT | CASSLAPGRNTEAFF
TRBJ2-7 | TRBV2 | TRBD2 | few | TGTGCCAGCAGTGAAGAGCAGCGGGGGTCCTCCTACGAGCAGTACTTC | CASSEEQRGSSYEQYF
TRBJ1-2 | TRBV7-2 | NA | NA | TGTGCCAGCAGCTTCGACAGTAAGCGATATGGCTACACCTTC | CASSFDSKRYGYTF
TRBJ1-1 | TRBV2 | NA | few | TGTGCCAGTCATCGGGACACGAGCACTGAAGCTTTCTTT | CASHRDTSTEAFF
TRBJ1-2 | TRBV29-1 | NA | many | TGCAGCGTTGAGCAGGTCGGCTATGGCTACACCTTC | CSVEQVGYGYTF
TRBJ2-3 | TRBV11-2 | TRBD1 | NA | TGTGCCAGCAGCCACGGACAGGGGCACACAGATACGCAGTATTTT | CASSHGQGHTDTQYF
TRBJ2-7 | TRBV6-2/TRBV6-3 | NA | NA | TGTGCCAGCAGGCCTACGGGACTCCTCTACGAGCAGTACTTC | CASRPTGLLYEQYF
TRBJ2-2 | TRBV5-1 | NA | NA | TGCGCCAGCAGCTTGGAGGGTATCGGGGAGCTGTTTTTT | CASSLEGIGELFF
TRBJ2-3 | TRBV11-2 | NA | many | TGTGCCAGCAGCACCTTCGGTGCGCGCACAGATACGCAGTATTTT | CASSTFGARTDTQYF
TRBJ1-2 | TRBV7-2 | NA | NA | TGTGCCAGCAGCTTAGCGGCGGCTAACTATGGCTACACCTTC | CASSLAAANYGYTF